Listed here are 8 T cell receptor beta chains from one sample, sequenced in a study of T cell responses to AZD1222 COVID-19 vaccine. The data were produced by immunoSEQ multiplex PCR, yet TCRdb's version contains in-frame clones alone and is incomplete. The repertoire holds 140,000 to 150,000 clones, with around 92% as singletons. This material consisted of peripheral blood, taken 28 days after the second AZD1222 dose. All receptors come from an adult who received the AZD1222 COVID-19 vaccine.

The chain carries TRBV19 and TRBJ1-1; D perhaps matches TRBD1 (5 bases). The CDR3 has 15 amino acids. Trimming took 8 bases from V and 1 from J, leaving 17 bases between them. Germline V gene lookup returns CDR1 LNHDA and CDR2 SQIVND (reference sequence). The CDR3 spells CASGDAGPSNTEAFF. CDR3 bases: TGTGCCAGTGGTGACGCGGGGCCCTCGAACACTGAAGCTTTCTTT.

DNA for the CDR3: TGTGCCAGCTCACCGGACAGGGGAAGTGTGAACACTGAAGCTTTCTTT. Amino acids: CASSPDRGSVNTEAFF. This chain links TRBV18 with TRBJ1-1, with 9 bases aligning to TRBD1. The CDR3 consists of 16 residues. Germline V lookup: CDR1 KGHSH, CDR2 LQKENI. J was trimmed by 0 bases and V by 3 bases; bases with no gene match: 5.

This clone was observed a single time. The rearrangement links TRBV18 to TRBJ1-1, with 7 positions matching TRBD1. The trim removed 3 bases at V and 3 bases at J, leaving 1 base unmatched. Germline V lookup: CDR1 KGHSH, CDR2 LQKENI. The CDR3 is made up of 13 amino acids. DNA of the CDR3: TGTGCCAGCTCACCCGGACAGGACACTGAAGCTTTCTTT. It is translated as CASSPGQDTEAFF.

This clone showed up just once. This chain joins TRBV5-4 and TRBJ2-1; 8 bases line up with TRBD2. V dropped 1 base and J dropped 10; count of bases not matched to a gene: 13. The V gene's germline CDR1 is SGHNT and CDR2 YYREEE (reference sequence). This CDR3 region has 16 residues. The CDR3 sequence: CASSLFPSGSRSEQFF. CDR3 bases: TGTGCCAGCAGCTTGTTTCCCAGCGGGAGTAGGTCCGAGCAGTTCTTC.

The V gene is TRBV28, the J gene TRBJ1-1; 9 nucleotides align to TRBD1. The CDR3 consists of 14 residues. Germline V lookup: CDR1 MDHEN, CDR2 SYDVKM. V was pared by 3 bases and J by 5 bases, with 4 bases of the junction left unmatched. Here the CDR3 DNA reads TGTGCCAGCAGTTTGACAGGGGGAAGGACTGAAGCTTTCTTT. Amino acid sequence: CASSLTGGRTEAFF.

The CDR3: CASRKGGSSDTQYF. CDR3 DNA sequence: TGTGCCAGCCGCAAAGGGGGGAGTTCAGATACGCAGTATTTT. The chain links TRBV7-2 to TRBJ2-3; D may match TRBD1 or TRBD2 (6 bases each). CDR3 length: 14 residues. Germline loops: CDR1 SGHTA, CDR2 FQGNSA. Trimming left V 8 bases short and J 4 bases short, with 16 bases between.

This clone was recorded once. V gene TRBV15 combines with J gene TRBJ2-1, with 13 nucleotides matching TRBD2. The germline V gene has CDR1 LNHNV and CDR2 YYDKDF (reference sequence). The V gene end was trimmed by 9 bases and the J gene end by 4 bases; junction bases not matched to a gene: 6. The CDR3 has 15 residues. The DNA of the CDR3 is TGTGCCACGGGGCCGGGACTAGCGGGATACAATGAGCAGTTCTTC. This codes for CATGPGLAGYNEQFF.

CDR3 in amino acids: CSVEDDSFHNEQFF. DNA for the CDR3: TGCAGCGTTGAAGATGACTCCTTTCACAATGAGCAGTTCTTC. This chain joins TRBV29-1 and TRBJ2-1; no definite D call. This CDR3 is built from 14 residues. V was pared by 0 bases and J by 5 bases, with 11 bases between. Per germline, CDR1 SQVTM and CDR2 ANQGSEA.